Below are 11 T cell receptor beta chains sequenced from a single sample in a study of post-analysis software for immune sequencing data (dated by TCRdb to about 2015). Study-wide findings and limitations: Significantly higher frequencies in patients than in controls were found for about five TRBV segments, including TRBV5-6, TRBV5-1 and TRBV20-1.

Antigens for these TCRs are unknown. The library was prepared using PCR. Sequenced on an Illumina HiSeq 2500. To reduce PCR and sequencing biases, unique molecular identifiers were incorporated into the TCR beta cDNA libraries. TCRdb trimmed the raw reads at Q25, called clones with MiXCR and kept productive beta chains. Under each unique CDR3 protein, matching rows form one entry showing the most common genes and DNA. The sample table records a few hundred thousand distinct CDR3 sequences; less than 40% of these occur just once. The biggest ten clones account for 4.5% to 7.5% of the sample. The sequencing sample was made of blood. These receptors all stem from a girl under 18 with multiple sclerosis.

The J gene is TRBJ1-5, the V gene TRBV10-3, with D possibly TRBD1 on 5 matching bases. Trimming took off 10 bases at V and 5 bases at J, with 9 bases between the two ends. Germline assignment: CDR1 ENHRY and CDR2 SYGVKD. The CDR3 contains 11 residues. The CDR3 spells CATRGDQPQHF. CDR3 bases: TGTGCCACACGGGGGGATCAGCCCCAGCATTTT.

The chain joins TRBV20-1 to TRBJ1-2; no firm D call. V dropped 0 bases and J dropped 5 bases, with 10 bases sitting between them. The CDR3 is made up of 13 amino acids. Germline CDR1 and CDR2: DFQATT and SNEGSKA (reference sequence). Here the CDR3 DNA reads TGCAGTGCTAGAGATCTGGGCAGATATGGCTACACCTTC. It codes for CSARDLGRYGYTF.

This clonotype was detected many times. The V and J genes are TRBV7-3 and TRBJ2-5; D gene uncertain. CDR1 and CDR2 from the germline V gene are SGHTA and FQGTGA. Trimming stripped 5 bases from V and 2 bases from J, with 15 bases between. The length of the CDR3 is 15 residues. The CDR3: CASSPYATLQETQYF. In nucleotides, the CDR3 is TGTGCCAGCAGCCCCTACGCCACTCTTCAAGAGACCCAGTACTTC.

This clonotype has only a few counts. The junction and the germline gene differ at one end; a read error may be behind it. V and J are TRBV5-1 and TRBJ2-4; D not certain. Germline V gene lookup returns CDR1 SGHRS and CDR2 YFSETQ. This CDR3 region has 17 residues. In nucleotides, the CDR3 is TGCGCCAACAGCTTGGAATCAGACCAACTAGCCAAAAACATTCAGTACTTC. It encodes CANSLESDQLAKNIQYF.

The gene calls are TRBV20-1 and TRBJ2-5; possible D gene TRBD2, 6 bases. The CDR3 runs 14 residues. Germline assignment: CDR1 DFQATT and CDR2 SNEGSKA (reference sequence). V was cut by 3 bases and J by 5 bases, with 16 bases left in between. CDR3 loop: CSASALTGGETQYF. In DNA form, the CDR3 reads TGCAGTGCTAGCGCCCTTACTGGGGGGGAGACCCAGTACTTC.

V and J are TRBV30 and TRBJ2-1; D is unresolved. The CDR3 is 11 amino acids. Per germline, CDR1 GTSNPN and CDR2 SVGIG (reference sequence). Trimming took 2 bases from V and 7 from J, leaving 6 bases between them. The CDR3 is CAWSPGNEQFF. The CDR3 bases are TGTGCCTGGAGTCCTGGGAATGAGCAGTTCTTC.

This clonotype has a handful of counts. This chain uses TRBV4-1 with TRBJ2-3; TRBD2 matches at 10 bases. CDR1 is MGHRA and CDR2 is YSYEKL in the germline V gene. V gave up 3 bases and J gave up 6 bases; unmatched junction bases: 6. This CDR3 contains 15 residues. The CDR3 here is CASSHSGGIPDTQYF. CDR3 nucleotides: TGCGCCAGCAGCCATAGCGGGGGGATTCCTGATACGCAGTATTTT.

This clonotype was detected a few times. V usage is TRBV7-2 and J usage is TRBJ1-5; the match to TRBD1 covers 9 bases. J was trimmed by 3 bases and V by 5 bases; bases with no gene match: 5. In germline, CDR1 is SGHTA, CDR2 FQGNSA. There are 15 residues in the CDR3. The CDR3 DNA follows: TGTGCCAGCAGCGGATGGACAGGGGTCAATCAGCCCCAGCATTTT. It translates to CASSGWTGVNQPQHF. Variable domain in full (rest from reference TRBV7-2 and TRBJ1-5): GAGVSQSPSNKVTEKGKDVELRCDPISGHTALYWYRQSLGQGLEFLIYFQGNSAPDKSGLPSDRFSAERTGGSVSTLTIQRTQQEDSAVYLCASSGWTGVNQPQHFGDGTRLSIL.

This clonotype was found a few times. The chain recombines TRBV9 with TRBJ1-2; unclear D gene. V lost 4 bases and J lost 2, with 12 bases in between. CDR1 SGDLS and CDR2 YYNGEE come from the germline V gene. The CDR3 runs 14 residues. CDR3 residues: CASSPWVENYGYTF. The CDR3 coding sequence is TGTGCCAGCAGCCCCTGGGTCGAAAACTATGGCTACACCTTC.

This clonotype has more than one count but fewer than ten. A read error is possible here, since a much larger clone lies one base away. CDR3 bases: TGCAGCGTTGAAGGGACCCTAAAGGAAGAGACCCAGTTCTTC. This encodes CSVEGTLKEETQFF. The chain has TRBV29-1 and TRBJ2-1; D is undetermined. V lost 1 base and J 13 bases, leaving 20 bases between the germline ends. The CDR3 runs 14 residues. In germline, CDR1 is SQVTM, CDR2 ANQGSEA.

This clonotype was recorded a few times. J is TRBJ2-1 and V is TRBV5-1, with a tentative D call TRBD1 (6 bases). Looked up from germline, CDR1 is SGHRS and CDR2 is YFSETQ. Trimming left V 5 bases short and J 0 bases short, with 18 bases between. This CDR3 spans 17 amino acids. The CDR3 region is CASRGHQLKSSYNEQFF. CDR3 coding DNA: TGCGCCAGCAGGGGACACCAATTGAAGAGCTCCTACAATGAGCAGTTCTTC.